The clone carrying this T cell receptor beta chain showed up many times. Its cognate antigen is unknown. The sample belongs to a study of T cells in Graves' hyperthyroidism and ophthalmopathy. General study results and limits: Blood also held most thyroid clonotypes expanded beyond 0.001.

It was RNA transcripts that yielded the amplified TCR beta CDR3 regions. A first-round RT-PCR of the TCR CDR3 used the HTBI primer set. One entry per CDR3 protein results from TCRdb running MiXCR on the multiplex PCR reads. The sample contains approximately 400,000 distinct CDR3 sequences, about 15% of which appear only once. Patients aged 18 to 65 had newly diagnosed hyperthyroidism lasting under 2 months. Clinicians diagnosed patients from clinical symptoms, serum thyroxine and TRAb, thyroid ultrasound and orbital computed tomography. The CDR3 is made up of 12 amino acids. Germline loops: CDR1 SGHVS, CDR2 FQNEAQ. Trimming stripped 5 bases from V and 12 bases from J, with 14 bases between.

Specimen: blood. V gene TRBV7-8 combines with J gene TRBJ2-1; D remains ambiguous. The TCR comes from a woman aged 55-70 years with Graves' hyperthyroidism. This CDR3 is CASSTDVTRQFF. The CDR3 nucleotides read TGTGCCAGCAGCACCGACGTGACGCGGCAGTTCTTC. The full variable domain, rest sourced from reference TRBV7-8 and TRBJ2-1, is GAGVSQSPRYKVAKRGQDVALRCDPISGHVSLFWYQQALGQGPEFLTYFQNEAQLDKSGLPSDRFFAERPEGSVSTLKIQRTQQEDSAVYLCASSTDVTRQFFGPGTRLTVL.